Sequencing of this T cell receptor beta chain was carried out in a study of blood T cell repertoires in COVID-19. Study-wide context: Sites across the United States, Italy and Spain contributed samples from acute and convalescent COVID-19.

How the authors handled the data: Reference gene primers were amplified, and this amplification served to estimate nucleated cell counts. The method was immunoSEQ multiplex PCR; TCRdb's version includes in-frame clones alone and lacks a portion of them. Clone size and the V and J calls come from that table; the DNA yielded D and trimming. The sample contains some 140,000 clones, 70% to 80% of which appear only once. The CDR3 is 13 residues long. V was cut by 5 bases and J by 8 bases, with 18 bases left in between. CDR1 SQVTM and CDR2 ANQGSEA come from the germline V gene. What was sequenced was peripheral blood. The chain couples TRBV29-1 to TRBJ1-2, with D possibly TRBD1 on 5 matching bases. The clonotype originates from a man aged 55 to 70 with acute or convalescent COVID-19. CDR3 sequence: CSVSARGSWGYTF. The DNA for the CDR3 is TGCAGCGTTTCAGCAAGGGGATCATGGGGCTACACCTTC.